This T cell receptor (beta chain) is from a study of technical replicates of blood from a few donors (dated by TCRdb to about 2017). About this clone itself: It has no known antigen specificity. No per-base quality is available; no much larger clone lies one base away. The sample contains more than one DNA sequence encoding this CDR3.

The library was prepared using the immunoSEQ multiplex PCR assay. The clones in this table, taken by TCRdb from immuneACCESS, are in-frame only. Not every clone is retained; where verified, under half of the shortfall comes from an unresolved V gene, and the cause of the rest is unknown. The sample table records approximately 92,000 clones; about 95% of these occur just once. The biggest ten clones account for 0.2% to 0.25% of the sample. The junction shows trimming of 0 bases on V and 2 bases on J, plus 5 bases between the germline ends. Including the terminal cysteine and phenylalanine, the CDR3 comprises 13 residues. Just the 39-base CDR3 DNA is kept, in frame starting at base 1. Via the germline V gene, CDR1 is SGHDT and CDR2 YYEEEE.

This sequence originates from a human donor in good health. Sequencing used T cells isolated from PBMCs. This receptor chain uses TRBV5-6 and TRBJ1-2; D gene: possibly TRBD1, on 5 matching bases. Read as DNA, the sequence is TGTGCCAGCAGCTTGGGACAGAACTATGGCTACACCTTC. Its translation reads: CASSLGQNYGYTF.